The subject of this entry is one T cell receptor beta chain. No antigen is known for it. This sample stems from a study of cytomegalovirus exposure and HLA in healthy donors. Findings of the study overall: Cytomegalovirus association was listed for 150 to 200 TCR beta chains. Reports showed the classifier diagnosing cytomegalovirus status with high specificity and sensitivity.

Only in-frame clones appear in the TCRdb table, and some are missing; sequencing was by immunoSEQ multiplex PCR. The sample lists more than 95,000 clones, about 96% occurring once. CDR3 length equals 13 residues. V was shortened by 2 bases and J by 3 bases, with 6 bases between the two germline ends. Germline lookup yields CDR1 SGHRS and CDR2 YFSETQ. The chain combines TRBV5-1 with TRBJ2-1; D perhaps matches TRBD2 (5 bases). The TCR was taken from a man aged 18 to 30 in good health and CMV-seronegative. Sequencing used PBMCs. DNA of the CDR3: TGCGCCAGCAGCTTTGACTACTACAATGAGCAGTTCTTC. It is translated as CASSFDYYNEQFF. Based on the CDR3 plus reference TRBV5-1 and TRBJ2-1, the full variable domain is KAGVTQTPRYLIKTRGQQVTLSCSPISGHRSVSWYQQTPGQGLQFLFEYFSETQRNKGNFPGRFSGRQFSNSRSEMNVSTLELGDSALYLCASSFDYYNEQFFGPGTRLTVL.